Below are 21 T cell receptor beta chains sequenced from a single sample in a study of blood T cells in healthy people across ages. Together with a sample-barcoded 5' primer, a J-beta primer mix was included in a second PCR lasting roughly 6 to 12 cycles. From the 5' RACE reads, TCRdb called clonotypes with MiXCR, one entry per CDR3 protein. The sample carries over 600,000 distinct CDR3 sequences, roughly three fifths recorded once. The sequenced sample was blood. All receptors derive from a man between 40 and 49 years old in good health.

With respect to this clonotype: At one of its ends the junction is not consistent with the germline gene, which may arise from a read error. CDR3 protein: CASSFTSGGRFQETRYF. The CDR3, as DNA: TGTGCCAGCAGTTTTACTAGCGGGGGGAGATTCCAAGAGACCCGGTACTTC. The chain joins TRBV28 to TRBJ2-5, with TRBD2 identical over 12 bases. The CDR3 is 17 residues long. Germline V gene data show CDR1 as MDHEN and CDR2 as SYDVKM.

This rearrangement joins TRBV7-2 to TRBJ2-3, with TRBD2 matching over 15 bases. V shed 2 bases, J shed 5 bases, and the junction held 14 bases outside the gene matches. The CDR3 length is 20 residues. Germline V lookup: CDR1 SGHTA, CDR2 FQGNSA. For the CDR3, the DNA is TGTGCCAGCAGCTTATTTTTTCCTAGGACTAGCGGGGGGGGAGGAGATACGCAGTATTTT. Its protein is CASSLFFPRTSGGGGDTQYF.

This chain joins TRBV3-1 and TRBJ2-7, with D possibly TRBD2 on 5 matching bases. Per the germline V gene, CDR1 is LGHDT and CDR2 is YNNKEL (reference sequence). Deletions cut 2 bases from V and 1 base from J, with 15 bases between. The CDR3 covers 16 residues. The chain's CDR3 is CASSQKPFSGSYEQYF. CDR3 in DNA: TGTGCCAGCAGCCAAAAACCGTTCAGCGGTTCCTACGAGCAGTACTTC.

In its sample, this clonotype was seen once. CDR3 nucleotides: TGTGCCAGCAGCCAAGATGACAGGGGCCCCTGGAATTCACCCCTCCACTTT. Its protein is CASSQDDRGPWNSPLHF. V usage is TRBV3-1 and J usage is TRBJ1-6, with 8 positions matching TRBD1. This CDR3 comprises 17 residues. Germline V gene data show CDR1 as LGHDT and CDR2 as YNNKEL (reference sequence). The V and J ends lost 0 bases and 7 bases, in that order; junction bases with no gene match: 8. Full variable domain (missing parts from reference TRBV3-1 and TRBJ1-6): DTAVSQTPKYLVTQMGNDKSIKCEQNLGHDTMYWYKQDSKKFLKIMFSYNNKELIINETVPNRFSPKSPDKAHLNLHINSLELGDSAVYFCASSQDDRGPWNSPLHFGNGTRLTVT.

The chain recombines TRBV20-1 with TRBJ2-1; the match to TRBD2 covers 7 bases. This CDR3 contains 12 residues. CDR1 is DFQATT, CDR2 SNEGSKA, per germline (reference sequence). J lost 5 bases, V lost 6 bases, and 4 bases had no gene match. CDR3 sequence: CSAGGDDNEQFF. CDR3 sequence (DNA): TGCAGTGCGGGGGGGGATGACAATGAGCAGTTCTTC.

This chain joins TRBV2 and TRBJ2-1, with TRBD2 matching 10 bases. J lost 0 bases, V lost 4 bases, and 0 bases had no gene match. The germline V gene has CDR1 SNHLY and CDR2 FYNNEI. CDR3 length: 15 residues. CDR3 coding DNA: TGTGCCAGCAGTGGACTAGCGGGCTCCTACAATGAGCAGTTCTTC. Encoded protein: CASSGLAGSYNEQFF. The full variable domain, in which reference TRBV2 and TRBJ2-1 provide the parts outside the CDR3, is EPEVTQTPSHQVTQMGQEVILRCVPISNHLYFYWYRQILGQKVEFLVSFYNNEISEKSEIFDDQFSVERPDGSNFTLKIRSTKLEDSAMYFCASSGLAGSYNEQFFGPGTRLTVL.

V is TRBV7-3 and J is TRBJ2-5; TRBD2 matches 13 bases. The V gene end was trimmed by 6 bases and the J gene end by 5 bases; junction bases not matched to a gene: 12. CDR1 is SGHTA, CDR2 FQGTGA, per germline. This CDR3 has 17 residues. The CDR3 DNA follows: TGTGCCAGCAGGAACCCCGGGACTAGCGGGGACCGTGAGACCCAGTACTTC. Translated, it gives CASRNPGTSGDRETQYF.

This clonotype was found a few times. The gene calls are TRBV12-3 or TRBV12-4 and TRBJ2-6, with TRBD1 as a possible D gene (5 bases). The V end was cut by 6 bases, the J end by 0 bases, with 12 bases between. The CDR3 has 16 amino acids. This CDR3 reads CASRMTVSSGANVLTF. CDR3 DNA: TGTGCCAGCAGGATGACAGTCAGCTCTGGGGCCAACGTCCTGACTTTC.

This chain links TRBV27 with TRBJ1-6, with D hard to call. There are 16 residues in the CDR3. With 4 bases removed from V and 7 bases from J, the gap between germline ends came to 17 bases. Germline CDR1 and CDR2: MNHEY and SMNVEV (reference sequence). CDR3 residues: CASSSLLEGQNSPLHF. As DNA, the CDR3 is TGTGCCAGCAGTTCGCTCTTGGAAGGTCAAAATTCACCCCTCCACTTT.

V gene TRBV7-2 combines with J gene TRBJ2-3; D possibly corresponds to TRBD1 (6 bases). Trimming removed 4 bases from V and 4 bases from J, with 18 bases in between. CDR1 SGHTA and CDR2 FQGNSA come from the germline V gene. The CDR3 contains 16 residues. Here the CDR3 reads CASSSGASQTADTQYF. CDR3 coding DNA: TGTGCCAGCAGCTCAGGGGCTTCCCAAACCGCAGATACGCAGTATTTT. The full variable domain, its missing parts supplied by reference TRBV7-2 and TRBJ2-3, is GAGVSQSPSNKVTEKGKDVELRCDPISGHTALYWYRQSLGQGLEFLIYFQGNSAPDKSGLPSDRFSAERTGGSVSTLTIQRTQQEDSAVYLCASSSGASQTADTQYFGPGTRLTVL.

With regard to this clonotype: The junction departs from the called germline gene at one end, perhaps through a read error. V usage is TRBV3-1 and J usage is TRBJ2-1; possible D gene TRBD2, 6 bases. The CDR3 is made up of 15 amino acids. The germline V gene has CDR1 LGHDT and CDR2 YNNKEL (reference sequence). CDR3 DNA: TGTGCCGGCAGCCAAATGTCAACTAGCATCGATGAGCAGTTCTTC. Its translation is CAGSQMSTSIDEQFF.

V gene TRBV4-3 combines with J gene TRBJ2-2; TRBD1 or TRBD2 may be the D gene (5 bases each). This CDR3 comprises 17 residues. Trimming left V 4 bases short and J 6 bases short, with 21 bases between. From germline, CDR1 is LGHNA and CDR2 YSLEER. The CDR3, as DNA: TGCGCCAGCAGCCTCGAATTGGGACCCTCCCCCCCCGGGGAGCTGTTTTTT. Translating gives CASSLELGPSPPGELFF.

The chain couples TRBV25-1 to TRBJ2-5; TRBD2 might be the D (6 bases). Trimming took off 3 bases at V and 7 bases at J, with 12 bases between the two ends. The CDR3 has 13 residues. Germline loops: CDR1 MGHDK, CDR2 SYGVNS. For the CDR3, the DNA is TGTGCCAGCAGTGATCCCGGGGGAGGGACCCAGTACTTC. Amino acids: CASSDPGGGTQYF.

This chain uses TRBV2 with TRBJ2-5; TRBD1 is a possible D gene (5 bases). V dropped 7 bases and J dropped 5 bases, with 20 bases sitting between them. Looked up from germline, CDR1 is SNHLY and CDR2 is FYNNEI. The CDR3 sequence is 15 residues long. The CDR3 protein is CASKLGRVGSETQYF. Here the CDR3 DNA reads TGTGCCAGCAAACTGGGCAGGGTCGGTTCGGAGACCCAGTACTTC.

This clonotype occurred a few times. This rearrangement joins TRBV7-2 to TRBJ1-2, with TRBD1 as a possible D gene (6 bases). The germline gives CDR1 SGHTA, CDR2 FQGNSA. V was clipped by 2 bases and J by 4 bases, with 20 bases between them. This CDR3 is 17 amino acids long. CDR3 loop: CASSLTRTASMGYGYTF. Here the CDR3 DNA reads TGTGCCAGCAGCTTAACAAGGACAGCTTCCATGGGCTATGGCTACACCTTC.

The genes are TRBV4-2 and TRBJ2-5; D ambiguous. Germline-derived CDR1 and CDR2 are LGHNA and YNFKEQ. The CDR3 has 15 residues. The V end was cut by 4 bases, the J end by 3 bases, with 15 bases between. CDR3 protein: CASSLHPGIEETQYF. The CDR3 DNA sequence: TGTGCCAGCAGCCTCCACCCCGGCATTGAAGAGACCCAGTACTTC.

The chain carries TRBV7-8 and TRBJ2-5, with no clear D. The germline V gene encodes CDR1 SGHVS and CDR2 FQNEAQ. The CDR3 loop spans 16 amino acids. The V and J ends lost 7 bases and 0 bases respectively, with 18 bases between them. CDR3 amino acids: CASKVARRGYQETQYF. The CDR3 nucleotides are TGTGCCAGCAAAGTAGCCCGTCGAGGTTACCAAGAGACCCAGTACTTC.

In its sample, this clonotype was seen a few times. The V call is TRBV24-1, the J call TRBJ1-5, with 7 bases matching TRBD1. From germline, CDR1 is KGHDR and CDR2 SFDVKD. The CDR3 is 16 residues long. With V trimmed by 4 bases and J by 8 bases, 13 bases remained unmatched. The CDR3 DNA reads TGTGCCACCAGTGACCCCGGACAGGCTAAGGGGGAGCCCCAGCATTTT. It encodes CATSDPGQAKGEPQHF.

The chain carries TRBV20-1 and TRBJ1-6; a weak D match, TRBD1 (6 bases). CDR1 is DFQATT and CDR2 is SNEGSKA in the germline V gene (reference sequence). There are 16 residues in the CDR3. Trimming took off 1 base at V and 0 bases at J, with 10 bases between the two ends. The CDR3 here is CSARATGSSYNSPLHF. The CDR3 coding sequence is TGCAGTGCTAGAGCGACAGGAAGCTCCTATAATTCACCCCTCCACTTT.

The sample holds many counts of this clonotype. The chain uses TRBV10-3 and TRBJ2-5, with 10 bases aligning to TRBD1. The germline V gene encodes CDR1 ENHRY and CDR2 SYGVKD. The V and J ends lost 9 bases and 5 bases, in that order; junction bases with no gene match: 6. This CDR3 comprises 13 residues. CDR3 loop: CAIGQGEAETQYF. The CDR3 DNA reads TGTGCCATAGGACAGGGGGAAGCGGAGACCCAGTACTTC.

This clonotype has a count of ten or more. V gene TRBV6-6 combines with J gene TRBJ1-1, with D possibly being TRBD1 (6 bases). There are 13 residues in the CDR3. The V gene lost 2 bases and the J gene lost 4 bases, with 8 bases spanning the gap. Germline values: CDR1 MNHNY, CDR2 SVGAGI (reference sequence). The CDR3 loop reads CASSYLGGTEAFF. CDR3 sequence (DNA): TGTGCCAGCAGTTACCTAGGGGGCACTGAAGCTTTCTTT.